The 2 T cell receptor beta chains below were found in one sample sequenced in a study of identical twins. TCRdb reprocessed the 5' RACE reads via MiXCR and lists one record per CDR3 protein. Found here are approximately 220,000 distinct CDR3 sequences, 7.5% of them singletons; the top ten hold less than 2%. This sample was shared with a second study, whose subject was yellow fever vaccine responses in identical twins.

Sample: memory (CD45RO+) T cells sorted from blood. These receptors all stem from a young woman in good health.

This rearrangement joins TRBV6-1 to TRBJ1-1, with D perhaps TRBD1 (5 bases). V was cut by 0 bases and J by 4 bases, with 9 bases left in between. The CDR3 extends over 14 amino acids. CDR1 and CDR2 (germline): MNHNS, SASEGT. In DNA, the CDR3 is TGTGCCAGCAGTGAAGCAGCAGGGTTCACTGAAGCTTTCTTT. It specifies CASSEAAGFTEAFF.

The V call is TRBV7-9, the J call TRBJ2-2, with 8 bases fitting TRBD1. The length of the CDR3 is 14 residues. From germline, CDR1 is SEHNR and CDR2 FQNEAQ (reference sequence). The V gene end was trimmed by 4 bases and the J gene end by 3 bases; junction bases not matched to a gene: 1. DNA for the CDR3: TGTGCCAGCAGCTCGGACAGGGACACCGGGGAGCTGTTTTTT. Protein: CASSSDRDTGELFF.